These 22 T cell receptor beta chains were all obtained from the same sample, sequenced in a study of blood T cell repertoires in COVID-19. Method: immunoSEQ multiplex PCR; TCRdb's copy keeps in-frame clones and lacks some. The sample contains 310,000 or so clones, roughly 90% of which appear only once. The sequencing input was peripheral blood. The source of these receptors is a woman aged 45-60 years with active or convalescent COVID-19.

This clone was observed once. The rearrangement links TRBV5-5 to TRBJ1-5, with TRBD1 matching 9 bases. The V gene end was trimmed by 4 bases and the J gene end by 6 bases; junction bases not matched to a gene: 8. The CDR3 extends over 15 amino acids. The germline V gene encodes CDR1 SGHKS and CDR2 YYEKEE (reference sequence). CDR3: CASSRGQGITQPQHF. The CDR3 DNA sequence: TGTGCCAGCAGCCGCGGACAGGGGATCACTCAGCCCCAGCATTTT.

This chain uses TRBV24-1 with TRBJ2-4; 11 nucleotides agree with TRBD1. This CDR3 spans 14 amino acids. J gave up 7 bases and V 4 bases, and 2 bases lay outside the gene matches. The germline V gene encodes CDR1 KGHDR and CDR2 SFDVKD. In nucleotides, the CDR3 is TGTGCCACCAGTGACCGGACAGGGGGCAACATTCAGTACTTC. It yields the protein CATSDRTGGNIQYF.

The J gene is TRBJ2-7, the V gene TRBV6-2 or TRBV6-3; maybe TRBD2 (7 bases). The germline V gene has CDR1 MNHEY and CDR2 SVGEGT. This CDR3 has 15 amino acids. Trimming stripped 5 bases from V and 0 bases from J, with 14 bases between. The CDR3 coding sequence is TGTGCCAGCAGTCGAGGGGGGGGAAACTCCTACGAGCAGTACTTC. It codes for CASSRGGGNSYEQYF.

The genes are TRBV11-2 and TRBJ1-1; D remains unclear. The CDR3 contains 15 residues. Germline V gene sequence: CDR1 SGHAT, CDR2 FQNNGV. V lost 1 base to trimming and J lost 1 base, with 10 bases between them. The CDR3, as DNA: TGTGCCAGCAGCTTAGGGGTAGGAGGGAACACTGAAGCTTTCTTT. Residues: CASSLGVGGNTEAFF.

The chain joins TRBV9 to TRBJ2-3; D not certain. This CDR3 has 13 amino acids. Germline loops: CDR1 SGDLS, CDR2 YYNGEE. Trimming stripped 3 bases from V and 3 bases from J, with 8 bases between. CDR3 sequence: CASSGSRTDTQYF. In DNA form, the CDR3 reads TGTGCCAGCAGCGGCTCGAGGACAGATACGCAGTATTTT. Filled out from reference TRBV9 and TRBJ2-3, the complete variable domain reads DSGVTQTPKHLITATGQRVTLRCSPRSGDLSVYWYQQSLDQGLQFLIQYYNGEERAKGNILERFSAQQFPDLHSELNLSSLELGDSALYFCASSGSRTDTQYFGPGTRLTVL.

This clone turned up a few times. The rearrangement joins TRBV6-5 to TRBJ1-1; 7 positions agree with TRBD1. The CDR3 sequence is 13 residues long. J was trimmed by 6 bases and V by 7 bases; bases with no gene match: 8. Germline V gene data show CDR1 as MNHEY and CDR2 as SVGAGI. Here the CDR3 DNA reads TGTGCCAGCATTATACAGGGGTCGCCTGAAGCTTTCTTT. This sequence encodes CASIIQGSPEAFF.

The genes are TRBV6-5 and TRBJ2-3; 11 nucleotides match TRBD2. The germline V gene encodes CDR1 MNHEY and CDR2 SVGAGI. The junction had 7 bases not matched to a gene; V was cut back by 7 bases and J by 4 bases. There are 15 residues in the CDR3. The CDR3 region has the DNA TGTGCCAGCACCAAGACTAGCGGGATTTCAGATACGCAGTATTTT. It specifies CASTKTSGISDTQYF.

The CDR3 loop is CASSPGQLAYEQYF. The DNA of the CDR3 is TGTGCCAGCAGCCCCGGACAGCTAGCCTACGAGCAGTACTTC. V usage is TRBV7-9 and J usage is TRBJ2-7, with D possibly being TRBD1 (6 bases). CDR1 is SEHNR, CDR2 FQNEAQ, per germline (reference sequence). CDR3 size: 14 residues. Between the trimmed V and J ends, which lost 5 bases and 2 bases, there was a span of 13 bases.

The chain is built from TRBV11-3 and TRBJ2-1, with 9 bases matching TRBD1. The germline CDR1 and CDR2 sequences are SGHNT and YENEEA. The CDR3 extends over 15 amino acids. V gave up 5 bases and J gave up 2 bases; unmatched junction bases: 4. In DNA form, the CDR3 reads TGTGCCAGCAGCGCCGGACAGGGGCCCTACAATGAGCAGTTCTTC. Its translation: CASSAGQGPYNEQFF. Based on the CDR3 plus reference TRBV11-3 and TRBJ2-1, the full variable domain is EAGVVQSPRYKIIEKKQPVAFWCNPISGHNTLYWYLQNLGQGPELLIRYENEEAVDDSQLPKDRFSAERLKGVDSTLKIQPAELGDSAVYLCASSAGQGPYNEQFFGPGTRLTVL.

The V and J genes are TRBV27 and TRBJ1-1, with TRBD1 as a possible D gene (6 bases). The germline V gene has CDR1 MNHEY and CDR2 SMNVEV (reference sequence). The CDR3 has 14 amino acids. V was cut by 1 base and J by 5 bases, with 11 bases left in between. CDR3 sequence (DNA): TGTGCCAGCAGTTTATTCAGGGGAGAAACTGAAGCTTTCTTT. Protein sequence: CASSLFRGETEAFF.

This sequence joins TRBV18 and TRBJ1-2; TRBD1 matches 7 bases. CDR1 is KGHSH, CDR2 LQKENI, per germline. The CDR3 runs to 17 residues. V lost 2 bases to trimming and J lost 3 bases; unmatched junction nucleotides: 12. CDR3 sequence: CASSPGSQGVLDYGYTF. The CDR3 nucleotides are TGTGCCAGCTCACCAGGATCCCAGGGGGTTTTGGACTATGGCTACACCTTC.

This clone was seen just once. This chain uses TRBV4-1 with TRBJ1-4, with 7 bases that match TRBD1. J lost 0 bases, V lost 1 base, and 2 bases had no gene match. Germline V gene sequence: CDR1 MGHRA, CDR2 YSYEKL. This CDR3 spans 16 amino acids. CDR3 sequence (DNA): TGCGCCAGCAGCCAAGGTGGGACAGCAACTAATGAAAAACTGTTTTTT. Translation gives CASSQGGTATNEKLFF.

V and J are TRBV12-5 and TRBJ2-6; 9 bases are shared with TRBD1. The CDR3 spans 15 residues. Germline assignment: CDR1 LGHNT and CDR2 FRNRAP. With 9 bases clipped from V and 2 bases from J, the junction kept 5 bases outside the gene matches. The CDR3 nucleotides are TGTGCTAGGGACAGGGGACCCCCTGGGGCCAACGTCCTGACTTTC. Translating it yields CARDRGPPGANVLTF. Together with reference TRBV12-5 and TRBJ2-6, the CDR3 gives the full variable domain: DARVTQTPRHKVTEMGQEVTMRCQPILGHNTVFWYRQTMMQGLELLAYFRNRAPLDDSGMPKDRFSAEMPDATLATLKIQPSEPRDSAVYFCARDRGPPGANVLTFGAGSRLTVL.

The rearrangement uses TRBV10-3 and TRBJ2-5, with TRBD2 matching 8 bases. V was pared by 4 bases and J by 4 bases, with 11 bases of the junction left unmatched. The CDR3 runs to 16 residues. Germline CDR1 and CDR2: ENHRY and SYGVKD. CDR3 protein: CAISGGGSGIGETQYF. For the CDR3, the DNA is TGTGCCATCAGTGGGGGGGGTAGCGGGATCGGAGAGACCCAGTACTTC.

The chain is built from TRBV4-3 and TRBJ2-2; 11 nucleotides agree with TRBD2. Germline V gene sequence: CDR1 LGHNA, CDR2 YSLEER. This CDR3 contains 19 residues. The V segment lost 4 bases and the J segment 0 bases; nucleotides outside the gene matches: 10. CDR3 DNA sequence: TGCGCCAGCAGCCGAGTAGGCGGACTAGCGGGTGCGAACACCGGGGAGCTGTTTTTT. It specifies CASSRVGGLAGANTGELFF.

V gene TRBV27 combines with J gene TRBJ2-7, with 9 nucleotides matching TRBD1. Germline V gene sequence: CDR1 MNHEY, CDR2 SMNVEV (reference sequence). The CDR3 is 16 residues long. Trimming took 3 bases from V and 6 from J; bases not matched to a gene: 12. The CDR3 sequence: CASSFYSGTGPGEQYF. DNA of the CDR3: TGTGCCAGCAGTTTTTATTCCGGGACAGGGCCGGGCGAGCAGTACTTC.

CDR3: CASSSQGVGEQYF. As DNA, the CDR3 is TGTGCCAGCAGCTCGCAGGGGGTAGGCGAGCAGTACTTC. This chain links TRBV7-3 with TRBJ2-7; 7 bases agree with TRBD1. Germline assignment: CDR1 SGHTA and CDR2 FQGTGA. The length of the CDR3 is 13 residues. Germline trimming cut 4 bases from V and 6 bases from J; bases unmatched to any gene: 6.

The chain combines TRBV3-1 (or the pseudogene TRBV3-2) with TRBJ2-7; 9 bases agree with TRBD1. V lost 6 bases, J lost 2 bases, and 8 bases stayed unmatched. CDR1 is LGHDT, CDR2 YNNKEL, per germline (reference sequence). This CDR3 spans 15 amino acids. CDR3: CASSPPGTGTYEQYF. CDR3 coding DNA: TGTGCCAGCAGTCCCCCCGGGACAGGGACCTACGAGCAGTACTTC.

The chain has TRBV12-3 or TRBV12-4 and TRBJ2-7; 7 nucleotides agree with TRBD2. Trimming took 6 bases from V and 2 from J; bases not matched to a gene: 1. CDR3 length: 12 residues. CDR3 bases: TGTGCCAGCAGGGGACTACCCTACGAGCAGTACTTC. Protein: CASRGLPYEQYF.

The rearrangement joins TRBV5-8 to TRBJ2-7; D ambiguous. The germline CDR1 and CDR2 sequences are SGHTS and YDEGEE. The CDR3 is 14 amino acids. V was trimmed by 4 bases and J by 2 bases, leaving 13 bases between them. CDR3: CASSLARDPYEQYF. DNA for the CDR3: TGTGCCAGCAGCCTGGCTCGAGATCCCTACGAGCAGTACTTC.

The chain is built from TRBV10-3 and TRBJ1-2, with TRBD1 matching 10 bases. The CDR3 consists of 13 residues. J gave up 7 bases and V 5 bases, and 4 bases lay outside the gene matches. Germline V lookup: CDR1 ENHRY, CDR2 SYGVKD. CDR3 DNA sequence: TGTGCCATCAGTCGACAGGGGGCGCTTGGCTACACCTTC. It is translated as CAISRQGALGYTF.

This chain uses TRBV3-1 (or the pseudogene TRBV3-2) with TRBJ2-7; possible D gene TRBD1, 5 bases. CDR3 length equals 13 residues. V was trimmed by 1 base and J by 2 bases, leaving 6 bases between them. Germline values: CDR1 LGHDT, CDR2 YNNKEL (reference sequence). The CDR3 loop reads CASSQATAYEQYF. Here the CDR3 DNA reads TGTGCCAGCAGCCAAGCGACAGCCTACGAGCAGTACTTC.